The 13 T cell receptor beta chains reported below all come from one sample, sequenced in a study of radiotherapy plus CTLA-4 blockade in lung cancer. The table came from immunoSEQ multiplex PCR; TCRdb's copy has only in-frame clones and leaves some out. The table has 55,000 to 80,000 clones, roughly 75% seen once; the top ten hold less than 7.5%. The specimen was peripheral blood, collected from a patient treated with radiotherapy plus ipilimumab. These receptors originate from a human donor with non-small cell lung cancer who had a complete response to radiotherapy plus ipilimumab.

DNA for the CDR3: TGCGCCAGCAGACTGACAGCCAACTCTGGGGCCAACGTCCTGACTTTC. Translating gives CASRLTANSGANVLTF. This chain uses TRBV5-1 with TRBJ2-6, with D perhaps matching TRBD1 (5 bases). CDR3 length: 16 amino acids. V was cut by 5 bases and J by 0 bases, with 12 bases left in between. Germline V gives CDR1 SGHRS, CDR2 YFSETQ. Drawing the rest from reference TRBV5-1 and TRBJ2-6, the complete variable domain is KAGVTQTPRYLIKTRGQQVTLSCSPISGHRSVSWYQQTPGQGLQFLFEYFSETQRNKGNFPGRFSGRQFSNSRSEMNVSTLELGDSALYLCASRLTANSGANVLTFGAGSRLTVL.

The chain has TRBV14 and TRBJ2-7; 11 positions agree with TRBD1. In germline, CDR1 is SGHDN, CDR2 FVKESK. V lost 3 bases to trimming and J lost 5 bases; unmatched junction nucleotides: 12. The CDR3 is 17 residues long. DNA of the CDR3: TGTGCCAGCAGCCACACACGATATCCGGGACAGGGGGACGAGCAGTACTTC. This translates into CASSHTRYPGQGDEQYF.

The chain combines TRBV11-2 with TRBJ2-6; TRBD2 might be the D (5 bases). The CDR3 runs to 15 residues. Germline CDR1 SGHAT, CDR2 FQNNGV. Trimming stripped 8 bases from V and 0 bases from J, with 11 bases between. The CDR3 reads CASQRAYSGANVLTF. The CDR3 DNA follows: TGTGCCAGCCAGAGGGCGTACTCTGGGGCCAACGTCCTGACTTTC.

This chain joins TRBV5-6 and TRBJ1-1, with 9 bases aligning to TRBD1. CDR3 length equals 15 residues. CDR1 is SGHDT and CDR2 is YYEEEE in the germline V gene. V lost 4 bases to trimming and J lost 2 bases; unmatched junction nucleotides: 6. The CDR3 nucleotides are TGTGCCAGCAGCCCAGCGGGACAGGGAAACACTGAAGCTTTCTTT. It translates to CASSPAGQGNTEAFF.

The gene calls are TRBV19 and TRBJ2-3, with D possibly being TRBD2 (6 bases). The CDR3 contains 15 residues. The V end lost 5 bases, the J end lost 5 bases, and 17 bases lay between the germline ends. The germline CDR1 and CDR2 sequences are LNHDA and SQIVND (reference sequence). The CDR3 spells CASSAGDSLKDTQYF. CDR3 nucleotides: TGTGCCAGTAGTGCCGGGGACTCCTTGAAAGATACGCAGTATTTT.

The gene calls are TRBV5-1 and TRBJ2-2; D remains ambiguous. The CDR3 is 14 amino acids. Germline V lookup: CDR1 SGHRS, CDR2 YFSETQ. The V and J ends lost 0 bases and 8 bases respectively, with 11 bases between them. The CDR3 loop is CASSLVSAEGELFF. CDR3 nucleotides: TGCGCCAGCAGCTTGGTCTCCGCGGAAGGGGAGCTGTTTTTT.

The V gene is TRBV4-3, the J gene TRBJ2-5; perhaps TRBD1 as D (5 bases). The V gene lost 0 bases and the J gene lost 0 bases, with 8 bases spanning the gap. CDR3 length: 15 residues. Germline CDR1 LGHNA, CDR2 YSLEER. CDR3 residues: CASSQDRDYQETQYF. DNA for the CDR3: TGCGCCAGCAGCCAAGACAGGGATTACCAAGAGACCCAGTACTTC.

This clone was found a few times. The rearrangement uses TRBV30 and TRBJ2-5, with D perhaps TRBD1 or TRBD2 (5 bases each). Trimming removed 5 bases at V and 5 bases at J, with 18 bases between. Germline V CDR1 and CDR2: GTSNPN, SVGIG (reference sequence). The CDR3 sequence is 14 residues long. In DNA form, the CDR3 reads TGTGCCTGGGGACTTGGGGCAGCTGGGGAGACCCAGTACTTC. Its translation is CAWGLGAAGETQYF.

This rearrangement joins TRBV5-8 to TRBJ1-3; D unclear. This CDR3 comprises 13 residues. Germline values: CDR1 SGHTS, CDR2 YDEGEE. V gave up 2 bases and J gave up 15 bases, with 18 bases separating them. The CDR3 here is CASSLSRTDGRYF. The CDR3 DNA reads TGTGCCAGCAGCTTATCAAGGACCGACGGTCGATATTTT.

The chain links TRBV5-5 to TRBJ1-5, with D tentatively TRBD1 (5 bases). The V gene lost 0 bases and the J gene lost 5 bases, with 12 bases spanning the gap. The CDR3 loop spans 15 amino acids. The germline gives CDR1 SGHKS, CDR2 YYEKEE (reference sequence). The CDR3 coding sequence is TGTGCCAGCAGCTTGGTGACGGGGGAGGATCAGCCCCAGCATTTT. It codes for CASSLVTGEDQPQHF.

The rearrangement links TRBV19 to TRBJ1-5, with a possible D match to TRBD1 (6 bases). This CDR3 has 13 amino acids. CDR1 is LNHDA, CDR2 SQIVND, per germline (reference sequence). V lost 6 bases and J 3 bases, leaving 9 bases between the germline ends. CDR3 DNA: TGTGCCAGTAGGGACAGTAACAATCAGCCCCAGCATTTT. Translation: CASRDSNNQPQHF.

The V and J genes are TRBV7-8 and TRBJ2-7, with 8 bases aligning to TRBD1. The germline V gene encodes CDR1 SGHVS and CDR2 FQNEAQ. J gave up 4 bases and V 5 bases, and 4 bases lay outside the gene matches. The CDR3 spans 13 residues. CDR3 sequence: CASSAWDRYEQYF. Here the CDR3 DNA reads TGTGCCAGCAGCGCATGGGACAGGTACGAGCAGTACTTC.

This clone was counted a few times. The chain links TRBV18 to TRBJ1-1; maybe TRBD1 (5 bases). Trimming stripped 5 bases from V and 0 bases from J, with 19 bases between. CDR1 and CDR2 from the germline V gene are KGHSH and LQKENI. This CDR3 has 17 residues. In DNA form, the CDR3 reads TGTGCCAGCTCAACCGTCCGCCCCGGGACGGTGAACACTGAAGCTTTCTTT. It codes for CASSTVRPGTVNTEAFF.